This TCR beta chain is drawn from a study of shared clonotypes between healthy human individuals. Overall study context: Used for every donor were three CD4 naive, three CD4 memory, two CD8 naive and one CD8 memory plate.

Sequencing was performed with immunoSEQ multiplex PCR; in TCRdb, only in-frame clones are kept and a portion is missing. This table holds 1.5 million to 2.5 million clones, about 95% found once. CD45RO negativity and positive selection for CCR7 defined naive CD8 cells, a population that excluded terminally differentiated effector memory CD45RA+ cells. CDR3 length: 15 amino acids. CDR1 is LGHNA and CDR2 is YSLEER in the germline V gene. The V end was cut by 0 bases, the J end by 2 bases, with 9 bases between. The source material was naive CD8+ T cells sorted from blood. The clonotype was recovered from a young man in good health. V gene TRBV4-3 combines with J gene TRBJ2-3; unclear D gene. CDR3 DNA sequence: TGCGCCAGCAGCCAAGACGAAGGGTACACAGATACGCAGTATTTT. It specifies CASSQDEGYTDTQYF.